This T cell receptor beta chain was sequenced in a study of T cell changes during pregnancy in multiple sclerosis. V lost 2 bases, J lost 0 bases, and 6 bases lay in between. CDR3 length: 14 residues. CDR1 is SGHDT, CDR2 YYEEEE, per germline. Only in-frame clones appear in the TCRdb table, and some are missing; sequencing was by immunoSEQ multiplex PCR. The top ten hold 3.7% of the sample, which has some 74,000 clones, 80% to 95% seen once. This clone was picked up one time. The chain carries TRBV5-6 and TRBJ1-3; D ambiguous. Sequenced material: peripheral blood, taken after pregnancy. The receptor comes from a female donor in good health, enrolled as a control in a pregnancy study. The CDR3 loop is CASSLSVSGNTIYF. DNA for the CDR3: TGTGCCAGCAGCTTATCGGTCTCTGGAAACACCATATATTTT.